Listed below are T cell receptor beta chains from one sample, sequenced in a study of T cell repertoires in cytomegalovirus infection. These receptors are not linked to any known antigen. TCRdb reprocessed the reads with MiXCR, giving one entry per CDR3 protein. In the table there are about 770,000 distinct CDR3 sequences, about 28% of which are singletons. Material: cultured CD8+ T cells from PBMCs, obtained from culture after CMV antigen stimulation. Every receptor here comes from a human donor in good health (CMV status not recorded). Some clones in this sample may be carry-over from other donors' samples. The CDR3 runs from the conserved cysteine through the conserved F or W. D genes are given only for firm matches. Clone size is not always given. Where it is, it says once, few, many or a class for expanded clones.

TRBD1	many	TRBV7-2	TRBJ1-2	CASSAGQGTYGYTF	TGTGCCAGCAGCGCCGGACAGGGAACCTATGGCTACACCTTC
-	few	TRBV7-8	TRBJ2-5	CASSLRKQEETQYF	TGTGCCAGCAGCTTAAGGAAACAAGAAGAGACCCAGTACTTC
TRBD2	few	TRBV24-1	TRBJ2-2	CATSDLAGLANTGELFF	TGTGCCACCAGTGACCTTGCGGGACTAGCGAACACCGGGGAGCTGTTTTTT
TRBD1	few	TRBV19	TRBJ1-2	CASSIAQGASGYTF	TGTGCCAGTAGTATAGCACAGGGGGCAAGTGGCTACACCTTC
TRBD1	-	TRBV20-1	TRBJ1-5	CSARPGGQGYQPQHF	TGCAGTGCTAGACCTGGGGGACAGGGGTATCAGCCCCAGCATTTT
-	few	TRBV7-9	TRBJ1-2	CASSLSGRAHNGYTF	TGTGCCAGCAGCTTATCGGGCAGGGCCCACAATGGCTACACCTTC
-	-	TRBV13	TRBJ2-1	CASSSGRSTNEQFF	TGTGCCAGCAGCTCGGGACGGTCGACCAATGAGCAGTTCTTC
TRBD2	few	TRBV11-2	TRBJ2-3	CASSLRSGGRTDTQYF	TGTGCCAGCAGCTTAAGGAGCGGGGGACGTACAGATACGCAGTATTTT
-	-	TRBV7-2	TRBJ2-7	CASSSGPYSSYEQYF	TGTGCCAGCAGCTCCGGACCGTATAGCTCCTACGAGCAGTACTTC
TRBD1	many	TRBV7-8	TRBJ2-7	CASSYGQGLSSYEQYF	TGTGCCAGCAGCTACGGACAGGGCCTTTCGTCCTACGAGCAGTACTTC
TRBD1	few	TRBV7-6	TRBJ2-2	CASSPPLTGDTGELFF	TGTGCCAGCAGCCCGCCGCTGACAGGGGATACCGGGGAGCTGTTTTTT
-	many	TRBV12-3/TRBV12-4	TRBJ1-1	CASSPGGGKAFF	TGTGCCAGCAGTCCTGGGGGAGGGAAAGCTTTCTTT
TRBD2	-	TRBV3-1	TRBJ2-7	CASSRDLGGGVPGYEQYF	TGTGCCAGCAGCCGAGATCTAGGCGGGGGGGTGCCGGGCTACGAGCAGTACTTC
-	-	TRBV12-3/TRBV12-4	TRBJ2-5	CASRYLQETQYF	TGTGCCAGCCGATACCTCCAAGAGACCCAGTACTTC
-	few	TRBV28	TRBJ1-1	CASSSRRGNTEAFF	TGTGCCAGCAGTTCCAGGCGGGGGAACACTGAAGCTTTCTTT
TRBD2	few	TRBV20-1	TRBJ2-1	CSLERGAAQQFF	TGCAGCCTCGAGCGGGGGGCCGCTCAGCAGTTCTTC
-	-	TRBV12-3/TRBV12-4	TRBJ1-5	CASSFFLKQPQHF	TGTGCCAGCAGCTTTTTTCTGAAACAGCCCCAGCATTTT
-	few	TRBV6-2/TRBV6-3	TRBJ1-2	CASSPLFTNYGYTF	TGTGCCAGCAGCCCCCTCTTCACGAACTATGGCTACACCTTC
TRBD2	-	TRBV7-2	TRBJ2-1	CASSVGGGLNEQFF	TGTGCCAGCAGCGTCGGGGGGGGTCTCAATGAGCAGTTCTTC
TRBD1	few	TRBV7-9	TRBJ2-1	CASNPPTGSSYNEQFF	TGTGCCAGCAATCCACCGACAGGGAGCTCCTACAATGAGCAGTTCTTC
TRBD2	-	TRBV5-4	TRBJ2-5	CASTSGEETQYF	TGTGCCAGCACAAGCGGGGAAGAGACCCAGTACTTC
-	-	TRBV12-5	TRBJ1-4	CASGAPDQGGEKLFF	TGTGCTAGTGGTGCCCCTGATCAGGGAGGTGAAAAACTGTTTTTT
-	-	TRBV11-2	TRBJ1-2	CASSLDSRPQGANYGYTF	TGTGCCAGCAGCTTAGATAGCCGGCCTCAGGGAGCTAACTATGGCTACACCTTC
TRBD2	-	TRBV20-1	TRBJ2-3	CSARTMRWLAGYTDTQYF	TGCAGTGCTAGAACAATGAGGTGGCTAGCGGGCTACACAGATACGCAGTATTTT
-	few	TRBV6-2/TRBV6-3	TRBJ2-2	CASSWRGADTGELFF	TGTGCCAGCAGTTGGAGGGGCGCGGACACCGGGGAGCTGTTTTTT
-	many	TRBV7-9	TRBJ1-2	CASSSRTVMTGYTF	TGTGCCAGCAGCTCCCGGACAGTGATGACAGGCTACACCTTC
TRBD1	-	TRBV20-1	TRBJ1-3	CSARDIGQGARGNTIYF	TGCAGTGCTAGAGATATCGGACAGGGGGCAAGGGGAAACACCATATATTTT
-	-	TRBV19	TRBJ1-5	CASSIPLDRYYNQPQHF	TGTGCCAGTAGTATACCCCTTGACAGGTATTACAATCAGCCCCAGCATTTT
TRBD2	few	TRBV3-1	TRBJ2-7	CASSLASGGTPYEQYF	TGTGCCAGCAGCCTTGCTAGCGGGGGAACCCCCTACGAGCAGTACTTC
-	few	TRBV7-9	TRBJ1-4	CASSLLGPLEKLFF	TGTGCCAGCAGCCTCCTGGGGCCCCTTGAAAAACTGTTTTTT
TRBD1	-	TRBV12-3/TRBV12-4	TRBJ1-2	CASSGGEQGPTNYGYTF	TGTGCCAGCAGTGGGGGAGAACAGGGGCCTACAAACTATGGCTACACCTTC
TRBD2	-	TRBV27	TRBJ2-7	CASSLYPLSGGSYEQYF	TGTGCCAGCAGTTTATACCCCCTCAGCGGGGGGTCTTACGAGCAGTACTTC
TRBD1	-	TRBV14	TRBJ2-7	CASSQDSLGGTAAYEQYF	TGTGCCAGCAGCCAAGACTCCCTAGGTGGGACAGCGGCCTACGAGCAGTACTTC
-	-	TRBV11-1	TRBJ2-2	CASSLNQNTGELFF	TGTGCCAGCAGCTTAAACCAAAACACCGGGGAGCTGTTTTTT
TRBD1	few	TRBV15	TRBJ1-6	CATSSHRGNSPLHF	TGTGCCACCAGCAGTCACAGGGGCAATTCACCCCTCCACTTT
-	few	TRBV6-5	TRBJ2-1	CASSSGPGLQFF	TGTGCCAGCAGTTCCGGACCGGGCCTGCAGTTCTTC
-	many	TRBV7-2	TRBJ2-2	CASRTGSRNTGELFF	TGTGCCAGCAGGACCGGGTCTCGAAACACCGGGGAGCTGTTTTTT
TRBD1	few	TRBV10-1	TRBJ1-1	CASSESRAGGFGNTEAFF	TGCGCCAGCAGTGAGTCTAGGGCAGGGGGATTCGGGAACACTGAAGCTTTCTTT
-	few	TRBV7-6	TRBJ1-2	CASSSRQLLLRDGYTF	TGTGCCAGCAGCTCTCGACAGCTCCTCCTCCGGGATGGCTACACCTTC
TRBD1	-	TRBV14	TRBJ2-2	CASSLRRGPGELFF	TGTGCCAGCAGCCTTCGCAGGGGGCCCGGGGAGCTGTTTTTT
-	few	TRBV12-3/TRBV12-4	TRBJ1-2	CASSPPGIGANYGYTF	TGTGCCAGCAGTCCCCCTGGCATAGGGGCTAACTATGGCTACACCTTC
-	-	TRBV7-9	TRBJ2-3	CASSSDRYTQYF	TGTGCCAGCAGCTCTGACAGATATACGCAGTATTTT
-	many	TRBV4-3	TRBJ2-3	CASSQDGDPDGTDTQYF	TGCGCCAGCAGCCAAGATGGAGACCCCGATGGCACAGATACGCAGTATTTT
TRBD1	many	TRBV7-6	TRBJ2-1	CASSPLPGQGYNEQFF	TGTGCCAGCAGCCCCCTGCCGGGACAGGGTTACAATGAGCAGTTCTTC
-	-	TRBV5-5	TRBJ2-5	CASSLAFTGQETQYF	TGTGCCAGCAGCTTGGCCTTTACAGGGCAAGAGACCCAGTACTTC
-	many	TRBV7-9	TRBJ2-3	CASLPEGAQITDTQYF	TGTGCCAGCCTCCCGGAGGGGGCGCAAATCACAGATACGCAGTATTTT
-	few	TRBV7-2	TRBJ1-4	CASSLLTHIATNEKLFF	TGTGCCAGCAGCTTATTAACCCATATTGCAACTAATGAAAAACTGTTTTTT
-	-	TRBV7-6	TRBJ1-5	CASSLERGAYSYQPQHF	TGTGCCAGCAGCTTAGAGCGAGGGGCCTATAGCTATCAGCCCCAGCATTTT
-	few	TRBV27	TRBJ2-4	CASSYGGRAGKNIQYF	TGTGCCAGCAGTTATGGGGGAAGGGCGGGGAAAAACATTCAGTACTTC
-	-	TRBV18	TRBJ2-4	CASSLEAIQYF	TGTGCCAGCTCGCTTGAGGCCATTCAGTACTTC
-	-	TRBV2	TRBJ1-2	CALEGGHGYGYTF	TGTGCCCTCGAGGGGGGACACGGCTATGGCTACACCTTC
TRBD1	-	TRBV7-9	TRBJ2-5	CASSSGTGPLETQYF	TGTGCCAGCAGCTCCGGGACAGGTCCTTTAGAGACCCAGTACTTC
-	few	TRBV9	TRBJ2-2	CASSVGFFENTGELFF	TGTGCCAGCAGCGTAGGGTTTTTCGAGAACACCGGGGAGCTGTTTTTT
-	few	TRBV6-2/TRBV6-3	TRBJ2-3	CASRIRAGTSTDTQYF	TGTGCCAGCAGAATACGTGCCGGAACTAGCACAGATACGCAGTATTTT
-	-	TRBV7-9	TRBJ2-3	CASALVGTDTQYF	TGTGCCAGCGCCCTGGTAGGCACAGATACGCAGTATTTT